This T cell receptor (beta chain) comes out of a study of blood T cell repertoires in COVID-19. Trimming stripped 3 bases from V and 0 bases from J, with 17 bases between. The CDR3 extends over 17 amino acids. Germline assignment: CDR1 LNHNV and CDR2 YYDKDF (reference sequence). Participant ages covered roughly 18 to 89 years across 20 to 25 US areas. A COVID-19 case was met by exposed participants within 2 weeks before study entry. Measured with immunoSEQ multiplex PCR; TCRdb has only the in-frame clones, and not every one. Here the sample spans fewer than 250,000 clones, around nine tenths being singletons.

The rearrangement links TRBV15 to TRBJ2-5; D is possibly TRBD1 (6 bases). The TCR sequence derives from a woman in her thirties who had been exposed to COVID-19. The sequenced sample consisted of PBMCs or T cells enriched from blood (not recorded which). The CDR3: CATSRGRGHINQETQYF. Written as DNA, the CDR3 is TGTGCCACCAGCAGGGGCAGGGGACATATCAACCAAGAGACCCAGTACTTC.